Detailed here is one T cell receptor beta chain. The source of the sample is a study of shared clonotypes between healthy human individuals. Sequencing was performed with immunoSEQ multiplex PCR; in TCRdb, only in-frame clones are kept and a portion is missing. This sample has some 500,000 clones, with approximately 95% found just once. CDR1 and CDR2 from the germline V gene are SGHAT and FQDESV (reference sequence). V shed 1 base and J shed 1 base, with 16 bases lying between them. The CDR3 sequence is 17 residues long. The chain couples TRBV11-1 to TRBJ2-5; either TRBD1 or TRBD2 may supply D (5 bases each). The sequence derives from a woman aged 30 to 39 in good health. The sample consisted of naive CD4+ T cells sorted from blood. Subset noted: CD45RA+ positively selected. CDR3 residues: CASSLGRLGTLQETQYF. CDR3 sequence (DNA): TGTGCCAGCAGCTTAGGGCGACTGGGGACCCTCCAAGAGACCCAGTACTTC.